This entry describes one T cell receptor (beta chain). The same CDR3 also results from other DNA sequences found in this sample. The sample is drawn from a study of shared clonotypes between healthy human individuals. The data were produced by immunoSEQ multiplex PCR, yet TCRdb's version contains in-frame clones alone and is incomplete. The sample lists 2 million to 2.5 million clones; 85% to 95% were seen once. CDR3 length: 15 residues. Per germline, CDR1 MNHEY and CDR2 SVGAGI. V was shortened by 0 bases and J by 4 bases, with 10 bases between the two germline ends. This chain links TRBV6-5 with TRBJ2-1; tentatively, D is TRBD2 (6 bases). The clonotype was recovered from a man aged 18 to 29 in good health. Sample: naive CD4+ T cells sorted from blood. Noted subset: CD45RA+ positively selected. The CDR3 protein is CASSYSVGSYNEQFF. In nucleotides, the CDR3 is TGTGCCAGCAGTTACTCGGTCGGGAGTTACAATGAGCAGTTCTTC.